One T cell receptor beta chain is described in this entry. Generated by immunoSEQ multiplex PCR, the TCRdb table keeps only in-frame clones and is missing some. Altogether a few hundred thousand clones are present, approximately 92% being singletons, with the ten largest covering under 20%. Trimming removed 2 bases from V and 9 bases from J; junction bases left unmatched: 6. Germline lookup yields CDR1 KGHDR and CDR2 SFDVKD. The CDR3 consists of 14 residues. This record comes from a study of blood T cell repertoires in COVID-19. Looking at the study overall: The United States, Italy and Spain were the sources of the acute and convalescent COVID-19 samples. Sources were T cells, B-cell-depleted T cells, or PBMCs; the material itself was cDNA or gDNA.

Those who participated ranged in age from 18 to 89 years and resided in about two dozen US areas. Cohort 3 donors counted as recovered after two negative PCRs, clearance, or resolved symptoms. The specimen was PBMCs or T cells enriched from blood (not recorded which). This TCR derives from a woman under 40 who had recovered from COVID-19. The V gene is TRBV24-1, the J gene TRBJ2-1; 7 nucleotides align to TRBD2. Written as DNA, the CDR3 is TGTGCCACCAGTGATTGGACGGAGCGGGGTGAGCAGTTCTTC. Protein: CATSDWTERGEQFF.